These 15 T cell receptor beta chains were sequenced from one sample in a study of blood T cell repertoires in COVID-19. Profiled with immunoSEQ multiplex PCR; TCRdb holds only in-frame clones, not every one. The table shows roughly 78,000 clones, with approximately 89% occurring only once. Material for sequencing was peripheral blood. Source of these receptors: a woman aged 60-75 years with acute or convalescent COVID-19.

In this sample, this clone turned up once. CDR3 DNA: TGTGCCTGGAGCGTTATGGACAGGGCTGAAGCTTTCTTT. This sequence encodes CAWSVMDRAEAFF. The V and J genes are TRBV30 and TRBJ1-1; 8 positions agree with TRBD1. Trimming at V came to 3 bases and at J to 6 bases, leaving 6 bases not matched to a gene. The CDR3 runs to 13 residues. Germline-derived CDR1 and CDR2 are GTSNPN and SVGIG (reference sequence).

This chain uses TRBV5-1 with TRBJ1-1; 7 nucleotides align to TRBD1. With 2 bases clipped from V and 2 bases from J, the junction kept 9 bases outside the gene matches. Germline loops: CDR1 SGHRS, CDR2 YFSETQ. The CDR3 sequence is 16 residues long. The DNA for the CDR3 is TGCGCCAGCAGCTTTGGGGACAGCCACGTTAACACTGAAGCTTTCTTT. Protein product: CASSFGDSHVNTEAFF.

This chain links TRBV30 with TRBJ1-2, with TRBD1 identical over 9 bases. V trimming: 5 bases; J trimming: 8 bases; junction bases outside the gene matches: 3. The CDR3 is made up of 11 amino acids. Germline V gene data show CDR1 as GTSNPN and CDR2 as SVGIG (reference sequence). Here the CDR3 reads CAWRTGVGYTF. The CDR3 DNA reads TGTGCCTGGCGGACAGGGGTCGGCTACACCTTC.

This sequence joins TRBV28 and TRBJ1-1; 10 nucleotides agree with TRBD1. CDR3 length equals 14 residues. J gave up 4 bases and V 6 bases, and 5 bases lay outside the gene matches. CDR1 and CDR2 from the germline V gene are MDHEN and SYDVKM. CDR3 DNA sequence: TGTGCCAGCAGGACAGGGGGCGCTTTCACTGAAGCTTTCTTT. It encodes CASRTGGAFTEAFF.

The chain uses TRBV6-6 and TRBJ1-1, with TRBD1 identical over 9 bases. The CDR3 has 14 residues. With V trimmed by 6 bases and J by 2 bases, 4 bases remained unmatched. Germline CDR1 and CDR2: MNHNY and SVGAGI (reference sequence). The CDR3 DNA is TGTGCCAGCAGGATGGACAGGGGAAACACTGAAGCTTTCTTT. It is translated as CASRMDRGNTEAFF.

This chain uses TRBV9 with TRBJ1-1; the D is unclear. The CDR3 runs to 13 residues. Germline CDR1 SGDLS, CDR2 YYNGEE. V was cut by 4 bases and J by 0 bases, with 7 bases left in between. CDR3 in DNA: TGTGCCAGCAGCCCCGAGGTGAACACTGAAGCTTTCTTT. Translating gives CASSPEVNTEAFF.

CDR3 sequence reads: CASSLRPAGDGTDTQYF. The DNA of the CDR3 is TGCGCCAGCAGCTTGAGGCCCGCGGGAGACGGCACAGATACGCAGTATTTT. The chain has TRBV5-1 and TRBJ2-3, with 7 bases that match TRBD2. With V trimmed by 1 base and J by 1 base, 9 bases remained unmatched. CDR3 length equals 17 residues. The V gene's germline CDR1 is SGHRS and CDR2 YFSETQ.

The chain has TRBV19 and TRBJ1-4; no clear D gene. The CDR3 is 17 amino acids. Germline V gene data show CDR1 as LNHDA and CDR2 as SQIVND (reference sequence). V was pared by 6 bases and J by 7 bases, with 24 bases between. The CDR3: CASSPPTIRGIREKLFF. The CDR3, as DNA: TGTGCCAGTAGCCCGCCCACAATCAGAGGTATCCGTGAAAAACTGTTTTTT.

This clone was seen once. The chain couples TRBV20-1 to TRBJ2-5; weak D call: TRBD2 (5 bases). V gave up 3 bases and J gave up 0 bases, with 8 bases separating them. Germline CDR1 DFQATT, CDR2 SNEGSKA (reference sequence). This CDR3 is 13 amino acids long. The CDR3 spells CSASPLDQETQYF. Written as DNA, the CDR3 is TGCAGTGCTAGTCCACTAGACCAAGAGACCCAGTACTTC.

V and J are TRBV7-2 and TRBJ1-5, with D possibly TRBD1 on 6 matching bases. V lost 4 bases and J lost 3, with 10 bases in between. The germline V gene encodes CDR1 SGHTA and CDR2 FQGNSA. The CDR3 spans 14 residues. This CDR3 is CASSSTGSNQPQHF. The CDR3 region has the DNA TGTGCCAGCAGCTCCACAGGGTCCAATCAGCCCCAGCATTTT.

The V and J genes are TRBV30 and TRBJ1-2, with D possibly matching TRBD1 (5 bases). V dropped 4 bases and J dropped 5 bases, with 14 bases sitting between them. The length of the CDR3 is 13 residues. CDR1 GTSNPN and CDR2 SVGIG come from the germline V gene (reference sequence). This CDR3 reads CAWTLGGGYGYTF. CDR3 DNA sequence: TGTGCCTGGACCTTGGGGGGAGGGTATGGCTACACCTTC. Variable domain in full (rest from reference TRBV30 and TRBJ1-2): SQTIHQWPATLVQPVGSPLSLECTVEGTSNPNLYWYRQAAGRGLQLLFYSVGIGQISSEVPQNLSASRPQDRQFILSSKKLLLSDSGFYLCAWTLGGGYGYTFGSGTRLTVV.

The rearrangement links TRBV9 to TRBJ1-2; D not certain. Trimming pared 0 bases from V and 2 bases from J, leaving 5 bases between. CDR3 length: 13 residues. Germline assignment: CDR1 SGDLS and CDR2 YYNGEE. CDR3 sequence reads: CASSVDGNYGYTF. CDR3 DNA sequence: TGTGCCAGCAGCGTAGACGGGAACTATGGCTACACCTTC. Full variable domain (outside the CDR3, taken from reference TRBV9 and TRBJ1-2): DSGVTQTPKHLITATGQRVTLRCSPRSGDLSVYWYQQSLDQGLQFLIQYYNGEERAKGNILERFSAQQFPDLHSELNLSSLELGDSALYFCASSVDGNYGYTFGSGTRLTVV.

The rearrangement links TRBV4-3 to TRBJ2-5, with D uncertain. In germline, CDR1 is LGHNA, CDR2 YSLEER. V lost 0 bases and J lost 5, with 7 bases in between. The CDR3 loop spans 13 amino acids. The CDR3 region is CASSQDLRETQYF. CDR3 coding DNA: TGCGCCAGCAGCCAAGACCTGCGGGAGACCCAGTACTTC.

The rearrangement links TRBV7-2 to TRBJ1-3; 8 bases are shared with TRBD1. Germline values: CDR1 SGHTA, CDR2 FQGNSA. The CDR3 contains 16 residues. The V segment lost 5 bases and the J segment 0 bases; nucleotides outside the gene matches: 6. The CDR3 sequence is CASSTTGGNSGNTIYF. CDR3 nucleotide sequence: TGTGCCAGCAGCACCACAGGGGGAAACTCTGGAAACACCATATATTTT.

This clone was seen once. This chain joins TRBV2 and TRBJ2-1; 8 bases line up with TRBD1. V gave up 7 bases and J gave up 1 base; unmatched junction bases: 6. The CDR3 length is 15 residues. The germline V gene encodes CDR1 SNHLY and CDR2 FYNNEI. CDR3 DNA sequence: TGTGCCAGCATCCCTACAGGGGGTTCCTACAATGAGCAGTTCTTC. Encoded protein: CASIPTGGSYNEQFF.